This T cell receptor beta chain was sequenced in a study of memory CD4+ T cells and cytomegalovirus serostatus. Study-wide context: Donors were healthy Belgian adults, fewer than ten CMV seropositive and 20 to 25 seronegative. Study-wide results and limits: The CMV-associated TCR signature appears largely within the CD4+ memory repertoire. Repertoires predicted CMV serostatus with median bootstrapped AUC of 0.95.

The sort gate was single viable CD3+CD4+CD8-CD45RO+ cells for memory CD4+ T cells. The CDR3 sequence is 17 residues long. Germline V gene sequence: CDR1 MNHEY, CDR2 SMNVEV (reference sequence). V shed 2 bases and J shed 4 bases, with 17 bases lying between them. In the case of this clone: As yet, its antigen is unknown.

Authors' methods: Out-of-frame sequences were removed, leaving about 2.2 million distinct TCRbeta sequences. The table came from immunoSEQ multiplex PCR; TCRdb's copy has only in-frame clones and leaves some out. From that table come the V and J calls and clone size; the DNA was used to work out D and trimming. The data contain under 55,000 clones, roughly 78% of them singletons. This receptor was taken from an adult in good health and CMV-seronegative. The material sequenced was memory CD4+ T cells from blood. V is TRBV27 and J is TRBJ2-2; D may be TRBD2 (7 bases). The CDR3 region has the DNA TGTGCCAGCAGTTTAGGTGGGGGGGCTCGGGTCACCGGGGAGCTGTTTTTT. This codes for CASSLGGGARVTGELFF.